These 5 T cell receptor beta chains originate from one sample sequenced in a study of blood T cell repertoires in COVID-19. Data came from immunoSEQ multiplex PCR; TCRdb stores just in-frame clones and leaves some out. The table includes around 78,000 clones, about 90% detected once. Sequences were obtained from peripheral blood. The receptors stem from a man in his fifties or sixties with active COVID-19.

J is TRBJ2-1 and V is TRBV4-3, with TRBD1 matching 9 bases. V shed 1 base, J shed 5 bases, and the junction held 6 bases outside the gene matches. Per the germline V gene, CDR1 is LGHNA and CDR2 is YSLEER. This CDR3 has 16 residues. The CDR3 bases are TGCGCCAGCAGCCAAGTGGGACAGGGCGGGGACAATGAGCAGTTCTTC. This encodes CASSQVGQGGDNEQFF.

The chain links TRBV28 to TRBJ1-2, with TRBD1 as a possible D gene (5 bases). Germline CDR1 is MDHEN and CDR2 is SYDVKM. The CDR3 runs to 14 residues. V gave up 7 bases and J gave up 7 bases, with 19 bases separating them. CDR3 coding DNA: TGTGCCAGCAACCGGGACTTGCAGGCCAGTGGCTACACCTTC. This codes for CASNRDLQASGYTF.

This rearrangement joins TRBV5-4 to TRBJ2-3; 8 bases match TRBD2. Losses at the gene ends were 5 bases for V and 1 base for J; bases not matched to a gene: 3. CDR3 length: 14 amino acids. Germline-derived CDR1 and CDR2 are SGHNT and YYREEE (reference sequence). The chain's CDR3 is CASRRGARTDTQYF. The CDR3 nucleotides are TGTGCCAGCAGGCGGGGGGCGCGCACAGATACGCAGTATTTT.

The chain couples TRBV7-2 to TRBJ2-4; 13 nucleotides line up with TRBD2. V lost 3 bases, J lost 2 bases, and 10 bases stayed unmatched. This CDR3 region has 19 residues. The germline V gene has CDR1 SGHTA and CDR2 FQGNSA. Here the CDR3 reads CASSFLLAGGPLTKNIQYF. CDR3 nucleotide sequence: TGTGCCAGCAGCTTCTTACTAGCGGGAGGGCCATTGACCAAAAACATTCAGTACTTC.

This clone was seen just once. This sequence joins TRBV13 and TRBJ2-7; D is possibly TRBD1 (6 bases). Germline V gene lookup returns CDR1 PRHDT and CDR2 FYEKMQ (reference sequence). Trimming shortened V by 6 bases and J by 3 bases, and 21 bases separated the two germline ends. The CDR3 has 16 amino acids. Written as DNA, the CDR3 is TGTGCCAGCAGTTTGAGACAGGTTGGTCGGATCTACGAGCAGTACTTC. Translating gives CASSLRQVGRIYEQYF.